This T cell receptor beta chain was recovered during a study of blood T cell repertoires in COVID-19. Across the study: T cells, B-cell-depleted T cells, or PBMCs supplied cDNA or gDNA.

All enrollees were about 18 to 100 years old and from about 25 US areas. Grouping used clinical history reported by participants in a survey and questionnaire. The authors' processing: Nucleated cell number was recorded as an estimate derived from reference gene primer amplification. Measured with immunoSEQ multiplex PCR; TCRdb has only the in-frame clones, and not every one. V and J calls plus clone size are reproduced from that table; the DNA served to infer D and trimming. The sample consists of around 280,000 clones, 90% of them appearing once. Germline V gene data show CDR1 as LGHDT and CDR2 as YNNKEL (reference sequence). V lost 5 bases to trimming and J lost 10 bases; unmatched junction nucleotides: 4. CDR3 length equals 12 residues.

The clonotype originates from a woman aged 18-29 years with acute COVID-19. The genes are TRBV3-1 (or the pseudogene TRBV3-2) and TRBJ2-1; 8 nucleotides agree with TRBD1. Sample: PBMCs or T cells enriched from blood (not recorded which). CDR3 DNA sequence: TGTGCCAGCAGCTCACGACAGGGGGAGCAGTTCTTC. It specifies CASSSRQGEQFF.